These T cell receptor beta chains were read from a single sample in a study of T-cell reconstitution after alpha-beta-depleted transplantation in children. TCRdb reprocessed the PCR reads with MiXCR, giving one entry per CDR3 protein. Of about 240,000 distinct CDR3 sequences listed, over 20% were seen once; the top ten hold more than 2%. Material: PBMCs, obtained before TCRalphabeta/CD19-depleted stem cell transplant. Receptors originate from a girl aged 2 to 10 with Fanconi anemia, due to receive a stem cell transplant. CDR3s include the opening cysteine and the closing phenylalanine or tryptophan. The order of the fields is J gene, V gene, CDR3 protein.

J: TRBJ2-7; V: TRBV20-1; CDR3: CSASQGTYEQYF
J: TRBJ2-7; V: TRBV20-1; CDR3: CSARGRGTPEQYF
J: TRBJ2-7; V: TRBV5-1; CDR3: CASSLYGNCRDYRCEQYF
J: TRBJ1-1; V: TRBV7-3; CDR3: CASSLKGGTEAFF
J: TRBJ1-1; V: TRBV14; CDR3: CASSQDLLNSELWNTEAFF
J: TRBJ2-5; V: TRBV24-1; CDR3: CATSDLRSGETQYF
J: TRBJ2-3; V: TRBV6-6; CDR3: CASSSTADTQYF
J: TRBJ2-2; V: TRBV5-1; CDR3: CASSLGLAGLGELFF
J: TRBJ2-3; V: TRBV20-1; CDR3: CSARVPSGITDTQYF
J: TRBJ2-6; V: TRBV29-1; CDR3: CSVGGISGANVLTF
J: TRBJ2-5; V: TRBV20-1; CDR3: CSAIDYAGQTQYF
J: TRBJ2-1; V: TRBV24-1; CDR3: CATSVSREQFF
J: TRBJ2-1; V: TRBV6-1; CDR3: CASRRPTSGAPYNEQFF
J: TRBJ1-1; V: TRBV7-3; CDR3: CASSPQGEDTEAFF
J: TRBJ2-2; V: TRBV6-4; CDR3: CASKQAGELFF
J: TRBJ2-3; V: TRBV29-1; CDR3: CSVEEASTDTQYF